This is a list of T cell receptor beta chains from one sample in a study of T cell responses to AZD1222 COVID-19 vaccine. The protocol was immunoSEQ multiplex PCR, while the TCRdb copy is restricted to in-frame clones and leaves out a portion. The sample shows some 170,000 clones, just under 95% of them seen only once. The specimen was peripheral blood, collected on day 0 of AZD1222 vaccination. These receptors were taken from an adult in good health. Both conserved end residues are part of each CDR3. The D gene is left open where the match is weak. Clone size is stated in some rows and not others, as once, few, many or a class when expanded.

d_gene	abundance	v_gene	j_gene	CDR3nt	CDR3aa
.	.	TRBV5-1	TRBJ1-1	TGCGCCAGCAGCCGGGCCGGTGAGCTTGAAGCTTTCTTT	CASSRAGELEAFF
.	.	TRBV6-5	TRBJ2-2	TGTGCCAGCAGTTACAGTCTCCCCACCGGGGAGCTGTTTTTT	CASSYSLPTGELFF
TRBD1	once	TRBV5-1	TRBJ1-6	TGCGCCAGCAGTCTTGGACAGGGCCCTAATTCACCCCTCCACTTT	CASSLGQGPNSPLHF
.	.	TRBV6-5	TRBJ1-4	TGTGCCAGCAGCTATCCTGGGGGAAATGAAAAACTGTTTTTT	CASSYPGGNEKLFF
.	.	TRBV6-1	TRBJ1-2	TGTGCCAGCAGTGAGTATGGCTACACCTTC	CASSEYGYTF
TRBD1	.	TRBV7-9	TRBJ2-7	TGTGCCAGCAGCACGACAGGGATCAACGAGCAGTACTTC	CASSTTGINEQYF
.	.	TRBV5-1	TRBJ1-3	TGCGCCAGCAGCTTGACCCCGTCCCAGAACACCATATATTTT	CASSLTPSQNTIYF
.	.	TRBV15	TRBJ1-3	TGTGCCACCAGCAGAGAAGGTGGGCCTACGGGAAACACCATATATTTT	CATSREGGPTGNTIYF
.	.	TRBV6-9	TRBJ2-7	TGTGCCAGCAGTTATCGCGCAAGGGACGAAACCTACGAGCAGTACTTC	CASSYRARDETYEQYF
.	.	TRBV4-1	TRBJ1-1	TGCGCCAGCAGCCAGGGGGAGGAAGCTTTCTTT	CASSQGEEAFF
.	.	TRBV7-2	TRBJ1-3	TGTGCCAGCAGCCCACCTCTTTGGGCCTCTGGAAACACCATATATTTT	CASSPPLWASGNTIYF
.	.	TRBV6-2/TRBV6-3	TRBJ1-5	TGTGCCAGCAGTTACGGGACCAATCAGCCCCAGCATTTT	CASSYGTNQPQHF
.	.	TRBV10-3	TRBJ1-3	TGTGCCATCAGGGGACGGGCAAACTCTGGAAACACCATATATTTT	CAIRGRANSGNTIYF
.	.	TRBV6-2/TRBV6-3	TRBJ2-7	TGTGCCAGCAGTCCGGGTTTTGGGAGCTCCTACGAGCAGTACTTC	CASSPGFGSSYEQYF
.	.	TRBV7-2	TRBJ2-5	TGTGCCAGCAGCTTAGATTCCGGGGTCGAGACCCAGTACTTC	CASSLDSGVETQYF
.	.	TRBV10-3	TRBJ1-2	TGTGCCATCAGTGATCTGGGTAACTATGGCTACACCTTC	CAISDLGNYGYTF